Below, 14 T cell receptor beta chains from the same sample are listed, as sequenced in a study of T cells in tuberculosis. Some clones are missing from TCRdb's copy, which holds only in-frame ones; the method was immunoSEQ multiplex PCR. The sample lists 70,000 to 95,000 clones, approximately 90% seen once, with less than 2.5% in the top ten. Cells were sorted from thawed PBMC rested overnight and stained with GMM-loaded CD1B tetramer, viability dye and anti-CD3. The CD1B tetramers carried C32 glucose monomycolate purified from Rhodococcus equi. Sequencing input: CD1b-GMM tetramer-negative cells sorted from PBMCs. Source of these receptors: an adult woman with latent tuberculosis.

This clone showed up just once. The chain carries TRBV18 and TRBJ1-2; D not certain. This CDR3 comprises 12 residues. Germline V gene sequence: CDR1 KGHSH, CDR2 LQKENI. Trimming left V 0 bases short and J 8 bases short, with 7 bases between. The CDR3 coding sequence is TGTGCCAGCTCACCACCTATCGGGGGCTACACCTTC. This sequence encodes CASSPPIGGYTF.

The chain combines TRBV28 with TRBJ2-5, with D possibly being TRBD2 (6 bases). V lost 2 bases and J lost 1, with 11 bases in between. Germline CDR1 and CDR2: MDHEN and SYDVKM. The length of the CDR3 is 15 residues. The DNA for the CDR3 is TGTGCCAGCAGTTTACCGTCGACTAGCCAAGAGACCCAGTACTTC. It yields the protein CASSLPSTSQETQYF. Looking up the rest from reference TRBV28 and TRBJ2-5 gives the full variable domain: DVKVTQSSRYLVKRTGEKVFLECVQDMDHENMFWYRQDPGLGLRLIYFSYDVKMKEKGDIPEGYSVSREKKERFSLILESASTNQTSMYLCASSLPSTSQETQYFGPGTRLLVL.

The gene calls are TRBV11-3 and TRBJ2-7; D possibly corresponds to TRBD1 (6 bases). V lost 6 bases, J lost 6 bases, and 9 bases lay in between. CDR3 length: 11 residues. Germline lookup yields CDR1 SGHNT and CDR2 YENEEA. The CDR3 coding sequence is TGTGCCAGCAGTTGGGGGCCCGAGCAGTACGTC. Residues: CASSWGPEQYV.

About this clone: A read error may produce the germline difference seen at one junction end. This rearrangement joins TRBV7-7 to TRBJ2-1; TRBD2 matches at 13 bases. Per the germline V gene, CDR1 is SSHAT and CDR2 is FNYEAQ (reference sequence). The CDR3 loop spans 17 amino acids. CDR3 bases: TGTGCTAGCAGCCCCCGACTAGCGGGGGGCCCCTACAATGAGCAGTTCTTC. It translates to CASSPRLAGGPYNEQFF. The full variable domain, rest sourced from reference TRBV7-7 and TRBJ2-1, is GAGVSQSPRYKVTKRGQDVTLRCDPISSHATLYWYQQALGQGPEFLTYFNYEAQPDKSGLPSDRFSAERPEGSISTLTIQRTEQRDSAMYRCASSPRLAGGPYNEQFFGPGTRLTVL.

This sequence joins TRBV4-1 and TRBJ2-7; TRBD2 matches at 7 bases. CDR1 is MGHRA and CDR2 is YSYEKL in the germline V gene. The CDR3 has 14 residues. V was pared by 0 bases and J by 3 bases, with 2 bases of the junction left unmatched. The CDR3 is CASSQEGGIYEQYF. CDR3 sequence (DNA): TGCGCCAGCAGCCAAGAGGGGGGGATCTACGAGCAGTACTTC.

The V gene is TRBV30, the J gene TRBJ2-2; D is unclear. Germline V gene data show CDR1 as GTSNPN and CDR2 as SVGIG (reference sequence). Trimming took off 8 bases at V and 6 bases at J, with 10 bases between the two ends. The length of the CDR3 is 11 residues. As DNA, the CDR3 is TGTGCCCACCCGGTGTCCGGGGAGCTGTTTTTT. It specifies CAHPVSGELFF.

The chain uses TRBV7-2 and TRBJ2-1, with D possibly TRBD1 on 5 matching bases. Trimming shortened V by 1 base and J by 4 bases, and 8 bases separated the two germline ends. The germline V gene has CDR1 SGHTA and CDR2 FQGNSA. This CDR3 region has 14 residues. CDR3 coding DNA: TGTGCCAGCAGCTTAGACCAGGGATACAATGAGCAGTTCTTC. It translates to CASSLDQGYNEQFF.

The chain carries TRBV6-1 and TRBJ1-2, with TRBD1 matching 7 bases. J lost 8 bases, V lost 5 bases, and 8 bases had no gene match. Germline V gene data show CDR1 as MNHNS and CDR2 as SASEGT. The CDR3 is 13 amino acids. The CDR3 is CASSLPTGLGYTF. CDR3 DNA: TGTGCCAGCAGTTTACCGACAGGGTTGGGCTACACCTTC.

This clone came up once. The gene calls are TRBV28 and TRBJ2-7, with 10 nucleotides matching TRBD2. J lost 3 bases, V lost 4 bases, and 12 bases had no gene match. This CDR3 spans 17 amino acids. Germline V gene data show CDR1 as MDHEN and CDR2 as SYDVKM. The CDR3 sequence is CASSYSGGTTNIYEQYV. The DNA of the CDR3 is TGTGCCAGCAGTTATAGCGGGGGGACCACGAATATCTACGAGCAGTACGTC.

The V gene is TRBV7-2, the J gene TRBJ2-7; D is undetermined. The V gene lost 3 bases and the J gene lost 4 bases, with 13 bases spanning the gap. Germline-derived CDR1 and CDR2 are SGHTA and FQGNSA. This CDR3 comprises 14 residues. The CDR3 here is CASSLRSPLYEQYV. CDR3 DNA: TGTGCCAGCAGCTTGAGGTCACCACTTTACGAGCAGTACGTC.

The chain carries TRBV7-3 and TRBJ1-2, with a tentative D call TRBD1 (5 bases). V was pared by 1 base and J by 3 bases, with 15 bases between. The germline V gene has CDR1 SGHTA and CDR2 FQGTGA. The CDR3 has 16 amino acids. The chain's CDR3 is CASSLKVTAGDYGYTF. The CDR3 nucleotides read TGTGCCAGCAGCTTAAAGGTAACGGCGGGGGACTATGGCTACACCTTC.

The V and J genes are TRBV4-1 and TRBJ1-2, with 7 positions matching TRBD1. Germline V gene sequence: CDR1 MGHRA, CDR2 YSYEKL. V was clipped by 2 bases and J by 2 bases; unmatched bases: 5. This CDR3 contains 15 residues. CDR3 nucleotide sequence: TGCGCCAGCAGCCAAAAAGGGACAGAGAACTATGGCTACACCTTC. Its translation is CASSQKGTENYGYTF.

The chain combines TRBV2 with TRBJ2-4, with D perhaps TRBD2 (5 bases). Trimming took off 4 bases at V and 8 bases at J, with 12 bases between the two ends. Germline V CDR1 and CDR2: SNHLY, FYNNEI. The CDR3 extends over 13 amino acids. CDR3 nucleotides: TGTGCCAGCAGTGCTCGGGGATCGGACATTCAGTACTTC. It translates to CASSARGSDIQYF.

The J gene is TRBJ2-7, the V gene TRBV12-1; the table's TRBD2 call for D was not verified on the DNA. TRBV12-1 is deemed a pseudogene. This CDR3 has 18 residues. CDR3 DNA sequence: TGTGCCAGCAGCACCAGGTCCGGGACTAGCGGGGGCAGGGACGAGCAGTACTTC. Its protein product is CASSTRSGTSGGRDEQYF.